One T cell receptor (beta chain) is described in this entry. These data originate in a study of shared T cell receptors in the human thymus. CDR1 is MGHRA and CDR2 is YSYEKL in the germline V gene. V was clipped by 0 bases and J by 3 bases; unmatched bases: 20. The CDR3 totals 21 residues. Profiled with immunoSEQ multiplex PCR; TCRdb holds only in-frame clones, not every one. The profile shows 700,000 to 750,000 clones, 80% to 90% of them singletons. These data also formed part of another study, on human thymus T cells. Per that paper: Thymic and blood repertoires seemed to favor certain V and J genes.

The genes are TRBV4-1 and TRBJ2-7, with TRBD1 identical over 10 bases. The sequence derives from a girl younger than two with a congenital heart defect. The sample consisted of thymocytes. This CDR3 reads CASSQEASPGTSDRGVYEQYF. The CDR3 nucleotides are TGCGCCAGCAGCCAAGAGGCCTCCCCTGGTACGTCGGACAGGGGGGTCTACGAGCAGTACTTC.